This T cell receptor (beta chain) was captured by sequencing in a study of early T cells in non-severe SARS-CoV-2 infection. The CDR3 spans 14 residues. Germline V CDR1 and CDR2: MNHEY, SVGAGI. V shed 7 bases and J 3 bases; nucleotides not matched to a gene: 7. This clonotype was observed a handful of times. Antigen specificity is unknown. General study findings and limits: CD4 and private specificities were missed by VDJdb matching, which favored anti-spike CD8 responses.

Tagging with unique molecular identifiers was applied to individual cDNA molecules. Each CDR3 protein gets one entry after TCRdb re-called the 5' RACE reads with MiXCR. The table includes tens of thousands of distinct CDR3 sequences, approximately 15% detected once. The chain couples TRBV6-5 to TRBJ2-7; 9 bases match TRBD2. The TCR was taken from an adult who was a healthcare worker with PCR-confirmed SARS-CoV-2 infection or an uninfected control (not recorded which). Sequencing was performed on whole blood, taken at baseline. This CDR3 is CASTDASGNYEQYF. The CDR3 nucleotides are TGTGCCAGCACTGATGCTAGCGGGAACTACGAGCAGTACTTC.